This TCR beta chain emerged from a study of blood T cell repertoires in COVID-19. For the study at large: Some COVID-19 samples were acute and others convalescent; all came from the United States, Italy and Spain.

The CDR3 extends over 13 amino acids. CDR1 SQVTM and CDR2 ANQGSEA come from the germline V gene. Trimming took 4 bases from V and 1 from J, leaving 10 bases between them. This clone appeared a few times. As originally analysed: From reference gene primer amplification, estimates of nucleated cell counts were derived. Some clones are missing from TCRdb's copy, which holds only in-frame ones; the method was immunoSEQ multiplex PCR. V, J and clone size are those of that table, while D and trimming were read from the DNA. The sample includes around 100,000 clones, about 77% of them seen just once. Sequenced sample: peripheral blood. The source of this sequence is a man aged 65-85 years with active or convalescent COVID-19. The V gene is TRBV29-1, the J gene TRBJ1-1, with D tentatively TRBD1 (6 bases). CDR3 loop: CSVGGQKNTEAFF. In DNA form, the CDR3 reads TGCAGCGTTGGCGGACAGAAGAACACTGAAGCTTTCTTT.